This is a list of T cell receptor beta chains from one sample in a study of T cell repertoires in cytomegalovirus infection. Their target antigens are unknown. MiXCR, applied by TCRdb to the reads, yields one record per CDR3 protein. The sample carries 700,000 to 850,000 distinct CDR3 sequences, roughly 33% recorded once. Sequencing used cultured CD8+ T cells from PBMCs, obtained from culture after CMV antigen stimulation. The receptors here all came from a human donor in good health (CMV status not recorded). Some clones in this sample may be carry-over from other donors' samples. Both conserved end residues are part of each CDR3.

TRBJ2-2	TRBV11-3	CASSLGQGGNTGELFF
TRBJ1-2	TRBV7-8	CASSPGTGENYGYTF
TRBJ2-6	TRBV4-3	CASSQAPLRTGDSGANVLTF
TRBJ1-1	TRBV12-3/TRBV12-4	CASTPGGNFEAFF
TRBJ2-7	TRBV14	CASSQATRALEQYF
TRBJ2-7	TRBV27	CASQGSYEQYF
TRBJ1-1	TRBV7-8	CTSSLVGKRNTEAFF
TRBJ1-2	TRBV2	CASSDTGSRYGYTF
TRBJ1-5	TRBV4-1	CASSQGVQNQPQHF
TRBJ1-1	TRBV5-8	CASSARTLNTEAFF
TRBJ2-1	TRBV7-3	CASSPRLAFFNEQFF
TRBJ1-2	TRBV2	CASIDYGYTF
TRBJ2-1	TRBV24-1	CATSEGLARSEQFF
TRBJ1-2	TRBV7-2	CASSLMGTGRLYGYTF
TRBJ1-1	TRBV5-8	CASSATFF
TRBJ2-2	TRBV11-1	CASSFIGSTGELFF
TRBJ2-2	TRBV28	CASSERGSNTGELFF
TRBJ2-4	TRBV7-9	CASSPAIAKNIQYF
TRBJ2-1	TRBV4-1	CATDRGSGEQFF
TRBJ1-1	TRBV10-3	CAITPGQGRTEAFF
TRBJ1-4	TRBV9	CASSAGRDGVVGEKLFF
TRBJ1-4	TRBV5-5	CASSWGQDEKLFF
TRBJ2-3	TRBV4-3	CASSQEPESGRSTDTQYF
TRBJ1-1	TRBV4-1	CASSQVPTPNTEAFF